This record concerns one TCR beta chain sequence. The use of a sample-barcoded 5' primer and a J-beta primer mix characterized a second PCR of 7 to 11 cycles. TCRdb ran MiXCR on the 5' RACE reads and lists one entry per CDR3 protein. The repertoire holds about 680,000 distinct CDR3 sequences, with about 52% as singletons. The data derive from a study of blood T cells in healthy people across ages. Overall study: About one barcoded beta molecule per two T cells was the capture yield of template switching.

CDR3 size: 17 residues. Per germline, CDR1 MNHEY and CDR2 SVGAGI. V was trimmed by 0 bases and J by 4 bases, leaving 18 bases between them. The source material was blood. The origin of this receptor is a woman aged 55-69 years in good health. The chain joins TRBV6-5 to TRBJ2-5; TRBD2 might be the D (6 bases). The CDR3: CASSYSKAGGDPETQYF. CDR3 bases: TGTGCCAGCAGTTACTCGAAGGCTGGCGGGGATCCAGAGACCCAGTACTTC.